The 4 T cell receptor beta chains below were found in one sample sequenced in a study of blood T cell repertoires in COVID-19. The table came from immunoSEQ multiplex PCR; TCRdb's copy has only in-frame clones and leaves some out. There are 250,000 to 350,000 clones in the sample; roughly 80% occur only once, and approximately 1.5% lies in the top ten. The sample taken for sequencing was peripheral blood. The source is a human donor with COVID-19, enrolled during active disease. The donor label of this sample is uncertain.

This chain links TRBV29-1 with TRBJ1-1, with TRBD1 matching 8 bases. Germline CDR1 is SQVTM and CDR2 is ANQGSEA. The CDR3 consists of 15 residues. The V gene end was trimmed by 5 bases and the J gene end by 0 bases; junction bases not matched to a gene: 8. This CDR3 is CSVSGTGVMNTEAFF. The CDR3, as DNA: TGCAGCGTTTCCGGGACAGGTGTCATGAACACTGAAGCTTTCTTT.

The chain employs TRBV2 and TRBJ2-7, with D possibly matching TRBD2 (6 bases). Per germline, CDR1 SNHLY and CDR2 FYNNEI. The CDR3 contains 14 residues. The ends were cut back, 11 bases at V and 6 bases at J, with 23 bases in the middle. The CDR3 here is CASLRGASGGEQYF. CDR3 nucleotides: TGTGCCTCTCTACGCGGGGCCAGCGGAGGCGAGCAGTACTTC.

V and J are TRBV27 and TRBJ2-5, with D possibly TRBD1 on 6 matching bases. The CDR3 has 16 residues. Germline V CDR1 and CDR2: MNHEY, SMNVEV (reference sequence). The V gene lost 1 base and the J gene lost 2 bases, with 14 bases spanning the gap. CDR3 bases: TGTGCCAGCAGTTTATTCCGCCTTGGACAGCAAGAGACCCAGTACTTC. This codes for CASSLFRLGQQETQYF.

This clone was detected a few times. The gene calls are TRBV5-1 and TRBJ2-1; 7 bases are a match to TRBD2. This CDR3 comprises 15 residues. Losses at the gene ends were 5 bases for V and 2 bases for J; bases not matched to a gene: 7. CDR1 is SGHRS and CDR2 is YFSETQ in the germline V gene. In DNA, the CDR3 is TGCGCCAGCAGTCCATTGGGGGGGACCTACAATGAGCAGTTCTTC. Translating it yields CASSPLGGTYNEQFF.